This TCR beta chain was captured by sequencing in a study of Ad26.COV2.S vaccination and SARS-CoV-2 variants. Study information: Enrolled in COV1001, the donor was in the Ad26.COV2.S trial arm, which received the vaccine. Study results and limitations: TCR breadth and depth analyses may have underestimated total T cell responses. Vaccinees and placebo recipients showed similar non-spike TCR breadth.

Sequencing was performed with immunoSEQ multiplex PCR; in TCRdb, only in-frame clones are kept and a portion is missing. In the table there are 300,000 to 500,000 clones, 70% to 90% of which are singletons. Treatment of the sample: 15 to 20 received Ad26.COV2.S at low or high dose, single or two shots; five or six received placebo; per-sample allocation not given. It was on day 63 after the first vaccine or placebo injection that samples were taken. Immunization relied on an Ad26 vector, which expressed Wuhan-strain SARS-CoV-2 spike. On this clone itself: Its antigen is unknown.

The CDR3 contains 13 residues. Trimming removed 4 bases at V and 3 bases at J, with 9 bases between. Germline values: CDR1 SNHLY, CDR2 FYNNEI. V and J are TRBV2 and TRBJ2-5, with D perhaps TRBD1 or TRBD2 (5 bases each). The material was peripheral blood, obtained in a trial of Ad26.COV2.S vaccine versus placebo. This sequence was found in a person between 18 and 59 years old who received the Ad26.COV2.S COVID-19 vaccine or a placebo. The CDR3 nucleotides read TGTGCCAGCAGTGGAGGGGCCAAAGAGACCCAGTACTTC. Translating gives CASSGGAKETQYF.